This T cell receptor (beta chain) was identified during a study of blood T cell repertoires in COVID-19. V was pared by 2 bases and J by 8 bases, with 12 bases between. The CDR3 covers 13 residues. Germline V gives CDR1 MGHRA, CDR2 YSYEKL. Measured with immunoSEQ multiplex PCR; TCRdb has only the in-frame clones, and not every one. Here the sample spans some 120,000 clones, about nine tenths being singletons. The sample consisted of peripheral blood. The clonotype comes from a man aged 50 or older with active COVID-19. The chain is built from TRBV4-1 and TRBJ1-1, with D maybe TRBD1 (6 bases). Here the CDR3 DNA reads TGCGCCAGCAGCCAACTTCCTACAGGGGAAGCTTTCTTT. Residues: CASSQLPTGEAFF.